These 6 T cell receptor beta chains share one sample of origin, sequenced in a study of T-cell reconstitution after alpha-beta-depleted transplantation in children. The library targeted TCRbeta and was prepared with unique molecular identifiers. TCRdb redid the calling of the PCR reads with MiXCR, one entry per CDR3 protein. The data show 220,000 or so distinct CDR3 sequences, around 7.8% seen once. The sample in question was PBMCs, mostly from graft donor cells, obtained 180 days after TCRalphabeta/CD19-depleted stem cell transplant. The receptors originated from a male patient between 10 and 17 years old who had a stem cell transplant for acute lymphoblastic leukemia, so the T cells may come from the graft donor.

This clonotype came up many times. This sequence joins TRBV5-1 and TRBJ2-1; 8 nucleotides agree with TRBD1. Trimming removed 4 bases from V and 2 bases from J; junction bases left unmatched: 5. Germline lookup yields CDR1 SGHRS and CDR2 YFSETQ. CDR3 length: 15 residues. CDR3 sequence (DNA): TGCGCCAGCAGCCCGGACAGGGCAACCTACAATGAGCAGTTCTTC. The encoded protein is CASSPDRATYNEQFF.

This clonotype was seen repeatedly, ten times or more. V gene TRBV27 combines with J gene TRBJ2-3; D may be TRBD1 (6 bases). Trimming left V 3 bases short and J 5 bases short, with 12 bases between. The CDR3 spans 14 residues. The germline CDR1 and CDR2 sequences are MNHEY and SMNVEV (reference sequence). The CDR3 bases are TGTGCCAGCAGTTTCTTGGGGGCAGTAGATACGCAGTATTTT. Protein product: CASSFLGAVDTQYF.

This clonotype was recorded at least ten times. CDR3 protein: CASSLHTGELFF. As DNA, the CDR3 is TGTGCCAGCAGCCTTCACACCGGGGAGCTGTTTTTT. The J gene is TRBJ2-2, the V gene TRBV7-2; D call uncertain. This CDR3 spans 12 amino acids. Trimming left V 5 bases short and J 3 bases short, with 4 bases between. Per the germline V gene, CDR1 is SGHTA and CDR2 is FQGNSA.

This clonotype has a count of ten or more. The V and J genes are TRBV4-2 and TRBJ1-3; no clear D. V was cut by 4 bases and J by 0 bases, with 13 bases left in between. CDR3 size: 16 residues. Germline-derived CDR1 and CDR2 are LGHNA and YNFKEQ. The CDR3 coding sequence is TGTGCCAGCAGCCGGACTCATCAGGTCTCTGGAAACACCATATATTTT. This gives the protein CASSRTHQVSGNTIYF.

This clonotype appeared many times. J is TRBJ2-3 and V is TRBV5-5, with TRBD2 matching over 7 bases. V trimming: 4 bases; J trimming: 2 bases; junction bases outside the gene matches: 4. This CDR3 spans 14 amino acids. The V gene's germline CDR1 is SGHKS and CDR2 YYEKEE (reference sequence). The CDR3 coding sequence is TGTGCCAGCAGCCGGGACTACAACACAGATACGCAGTATTTT. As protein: CASSRDYNTDTQYF.

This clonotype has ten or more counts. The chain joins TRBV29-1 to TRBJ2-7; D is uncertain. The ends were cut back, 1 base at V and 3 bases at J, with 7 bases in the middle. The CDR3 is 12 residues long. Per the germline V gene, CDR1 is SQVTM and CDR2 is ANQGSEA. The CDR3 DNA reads TGCAGCGTTGAAGGAGACGGCTACGAGCAGTACTTC. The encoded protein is CSVEGDGYEQYF.